This T cell receptor beta chain was obtained from a study of read filtering for tumor transcriptome and immune sequencing. Study-wide context: Among patients, roughly 17 were male and some 15 female, aged roughly 47 to 90 (mean around 66). Findings of the study overall: Without single-read clonotypes, shared clonotype proportions correlated more between IR-seq and RNA-seq.

The CDR3 runs to 16 residues. Trimming removed 5 bases from V and 4 bases from J; junction bases left unmatched: 6. Germline loops: CDR1 SEHNR, CDR2 FQNEAQ (reference sequence). This library used approximately 0.4 ug RNA and molecular barcoded adaptors spanning alpha/delta and beta/gamma chains. MiXCR, applied by TCRdb to the reads, yields one record per CDR3 protein. The sample gives tens of thousands of distinct CDR3 sequences, roughly 15% of which show up once; roughly 18% is in the top ten. Sampling of bone marrow took place during active disease in every patient. There are many counts of this clonotype. As yet, its antigen is unknown.

Sequencing used a population of CD138-negative cells sorted from bone marrow. The clonotype originates from a donor aged 40 or older with multiple myeloma. The J gene is TRBJ2-1, the V gene TRBV7-9; 12 bases are a match to TRBD1. The CDR3 DNA reads TGTGCCAGCAGCCCTTGGGGACAGGGGGCTTACAATGAGCAGTTCTTC. Translation gives CASSPWGQGAYNEQFF.